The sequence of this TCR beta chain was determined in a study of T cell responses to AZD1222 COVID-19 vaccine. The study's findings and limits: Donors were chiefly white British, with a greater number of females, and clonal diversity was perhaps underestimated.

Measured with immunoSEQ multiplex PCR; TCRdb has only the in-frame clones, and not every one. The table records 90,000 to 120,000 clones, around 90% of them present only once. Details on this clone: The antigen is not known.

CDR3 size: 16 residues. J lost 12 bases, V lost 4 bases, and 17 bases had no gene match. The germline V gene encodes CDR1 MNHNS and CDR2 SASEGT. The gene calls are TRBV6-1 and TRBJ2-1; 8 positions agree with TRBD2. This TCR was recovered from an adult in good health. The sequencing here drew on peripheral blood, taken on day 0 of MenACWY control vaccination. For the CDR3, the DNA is TGTGCCAGCAGTGCCACTGGCGGGGGGTCTGGGTTTGGGCAGTTCTTC. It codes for CASSATGGGSGFGQFF.